Below, 5 T cell receptor beta chains from the same sample are listed, as sequenced in a study of shared clonotypes between healthy human individuals. Profiled with immunoSEQ multiplex PCR; TCRdb holds only in-frame clones, not every one. This table holds about 2.5 million clones, less than 95% found once. The specimen was naive CD4+ T cells from PBMCs. Specified subset: CD45RA+ positively selected. Receptors were obtained from a young man in good health. Some clones in this sample may be carry-over from other donors' samples.

This rearrangement joins TRBV7-3 to TRBJ1-1, with a weak D call TRBD1 (5 bases). The V gene lost 5 bases and the J gene lost 4 bases, with 14 bases spanning the gap. Germline-derived CDR1 and CDR2 are SGHTA and FQGTGA. The CDR3 length is 14 residues. The CDR3 loop is CASSPGTWPTEAFF. CDR3 nucleotides: TGTGCCAGCAGCCCTGGGACCTGGCCCACTGAAGCTTTCTTT.

This clone occurred once. The rearrangement uses TRBV28 and TRBJ2-1; TRBD2 matches 12 bases. With V trimmed by 5 bases and J by 10 bases, 9 bases remained unmatched. Germline-derived CDR1 and CDR2 are MDHEN and SYDVKM. The CDR3 length is 15 residues. For the CDR3, the DNA is TGTGCCAGCAGTCTAGCGGGAGGGCCTCCCGGCGAGCAGTTCTTC. It translates to CASSLAGGPPGEQFF.

In this sample, this clone turned up once. This sequence joins TRBV6-5 and TRBJ1-1, with D possibly TRBD1 on 5 matching bases. The CDR3 consists of 13 residues. Trimming removed 0 bases at V and 7 bases at J, with 9 bases between. The germline CDR1 and CDR2 sequences are MNHEY and SVGAGI. The CDR3 bases are TGTGCCAGCAGTTACTCGGGGGACGGTGAAGCTTTCTTT. Translation: CASSYSGDGEAFF.

The chain uses TRBV6-5 and TRBJ2-7; a possible D gene is TRBD2 (6 bases). The germline V gene has CDR1 MNHEY and CDR2 SVGAGI. CDR3 length: 15 residues. The ends were cut back, 6 bases at V and 5 bases at J, with 20 bases in the middle. The CDR3, as DNA: TGTGCCAGCAGCTCCCTTACGTCGGGAGAGAACGAGCAGTACTTC. This encodes CASSSLTSGENEQYF.

This clone was picked up one time. This chain links TRBV4-1 with TRBJ2-7, with 9 bases that match TRBD1. J gave up 5 bases and V 2 bases, and 13 bases lay outside the gene matches. The germline CDR1 and CDR2 sequences are MGHRA and YSYEKL. The CDR3 has 17 amino acids. This CDR3 reads CASSQPLIRDRAHEQYF. The CDR3 DNA is TGCGCCAGCAGCCAACCTCTAATCCGGGACAGGGCGCACGAGCAGTACTTC.